This T cell receptor beta chain stems from a study of tumor-infiltrating lymphocytes in primary liver carcinoma. Study details: Lesions, classed as T1-T3 N0M0, spanned 4.2 to 10 cm across.

Study observations and caveats: A fraction of only about 7-25% of top clones appeared in all five tumor regions.

About this clonotype: Its specificity is not known. Because it lacks the conserved phenylalanine or tryptophan at the end, this CDR3 is likely a read error. The limits of the CDR3 on the DNA are not certain, so only TCRdb's listed CDR3 is given.

Germline V gene sequence: CDR1 SGHAT, CDR2 FQNNGV. The CDR3 spans 14 residues, counting both ends. With a constant-region primer, TCR beta cDNA was made from about 0.55 ug of total RNA. Slightly modified ARM-PCR served as the procedure for the TCR beta libraries. These libraries came from three rounds of nested multiplex PCR. The first two PCR rounds used TRBV1-TRBV30 forward primers with a C-beta reverse primer, about 10 cycles each. In TCRdb, the multiplex PCR reads were re-called with MiXCR into one record per CDR3 protein. Among some 30,000 distinct CDR3 sequences listed, 76% were seen once. Investigators took RNA and DNA out together from 20-30 mg of unsorted bulk tissue. Sampling of every tumor involved five separate regions. These included the tumor centre.

The sequencing sample was made of liver tumor tissue from sampling region 5. Noted subset: tumor region T5, tumor centre. V and J are TRBV11-2 and TRBJ1-1. This receptor was taken from a man aged 40-49 years with primary liver carcinoma and hepatitis B virus infection. CDR3 sequence reads: CASSLTAFNTEASY.